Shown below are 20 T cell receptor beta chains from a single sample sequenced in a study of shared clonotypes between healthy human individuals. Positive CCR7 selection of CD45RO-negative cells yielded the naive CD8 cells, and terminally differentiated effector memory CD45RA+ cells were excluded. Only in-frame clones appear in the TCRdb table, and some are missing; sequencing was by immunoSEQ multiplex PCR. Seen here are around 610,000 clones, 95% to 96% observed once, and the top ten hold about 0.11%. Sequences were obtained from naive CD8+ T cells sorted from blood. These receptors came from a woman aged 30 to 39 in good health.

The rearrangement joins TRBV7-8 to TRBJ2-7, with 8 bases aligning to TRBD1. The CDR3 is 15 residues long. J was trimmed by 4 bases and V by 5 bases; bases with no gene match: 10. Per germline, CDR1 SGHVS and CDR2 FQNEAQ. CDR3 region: CASSIWTGTDYEQYF. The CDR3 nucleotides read TGTGCCAGCAGCATTTGGACAGGGACGGATTACGAGCAGTACTTC.

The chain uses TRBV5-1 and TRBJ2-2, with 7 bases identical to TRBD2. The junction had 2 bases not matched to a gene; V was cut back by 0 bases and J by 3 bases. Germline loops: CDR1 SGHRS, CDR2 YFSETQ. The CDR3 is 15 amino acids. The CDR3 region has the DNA TGCGCCAGCAGCTTGGCCCTAGCGGACACCGGGGAGCTGTTTTTT. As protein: CASSLALADTGELFF. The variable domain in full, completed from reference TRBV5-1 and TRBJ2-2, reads KAGVTQTPRYLIKTRGQQVTLSCSPISGHRSVSWYQQTPGQGLQFLFEYFSETQRNKGNFPGRFSGRQFSNSRSEMNVSTLELGDSALYLCASSLALADTGELFFGEGSRLTVL.

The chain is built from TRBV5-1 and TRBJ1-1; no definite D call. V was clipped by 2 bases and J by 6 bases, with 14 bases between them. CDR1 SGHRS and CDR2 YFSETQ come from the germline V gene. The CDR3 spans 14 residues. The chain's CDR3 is CASSFTGYGPEAFF. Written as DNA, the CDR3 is TGCGCCAGCAGCTTTACGGGCTATGGCCCTGAAGCTTTCTTT.

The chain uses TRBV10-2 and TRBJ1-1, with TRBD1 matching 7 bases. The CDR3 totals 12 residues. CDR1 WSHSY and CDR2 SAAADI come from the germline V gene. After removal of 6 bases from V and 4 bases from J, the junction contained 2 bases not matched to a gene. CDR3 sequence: CASRRQGTEAFF. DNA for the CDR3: TGCGCCAGCAGGAGACAGGGCACTGAAGCTTTCTTT.

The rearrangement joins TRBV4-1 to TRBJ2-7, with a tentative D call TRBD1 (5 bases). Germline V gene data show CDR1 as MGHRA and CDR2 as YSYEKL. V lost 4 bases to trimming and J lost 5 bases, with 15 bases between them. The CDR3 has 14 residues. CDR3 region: CASSPNPAGNEQYF. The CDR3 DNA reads TGCGCCAGCAGCCCCAACCCCGCAGGGAACGAGCAGTACTTC.

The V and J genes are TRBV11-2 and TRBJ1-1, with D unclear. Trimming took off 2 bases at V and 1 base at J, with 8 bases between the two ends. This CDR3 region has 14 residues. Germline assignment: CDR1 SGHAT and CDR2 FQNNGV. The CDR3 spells CASSLLPGNTEAFF. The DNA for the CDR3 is TGTGCCAGCAGCTTATTACCCGGGAACACTGAAGCTTTCTTT.

CDR3 region: CASSPRLAATGELFF. The CDR3, as DNA: TGTGCCAGCAGCCCCCGGCTAGCGGCTACCGGGGAGCTGTTTTTT. The chain combines TRBV7-8 with TRBJ2-2; 7 bases align to TRBD2. The CDR3 spans 15 residues. With V trimmed by 5 bases and J by 5 bases, 8 bases remained unmatched. Germline V gene sequence: CDR1 SGHVS, CDR2 FQNEAQ.

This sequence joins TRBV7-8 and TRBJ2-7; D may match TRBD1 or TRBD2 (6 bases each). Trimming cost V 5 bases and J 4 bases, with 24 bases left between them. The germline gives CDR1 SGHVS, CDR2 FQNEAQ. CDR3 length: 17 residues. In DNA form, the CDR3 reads TGTGCCAGCAGCCCAACCCCGGGACTCCGTAGGGGGTACGAGCAGTACTTC. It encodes CASSPTPGLRRGYEQYF. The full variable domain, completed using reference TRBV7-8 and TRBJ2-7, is GAGVSQSPRYKVAKRGQDVALRCDPISGHVSLFWYQQALGQGPEFLTYFQNEAQLDKSGLPSDRFFAERPEGSVSTLKIQRTQQEDSAVYLCASSPTPGLRRGYEQYFGPGTRLTVT.

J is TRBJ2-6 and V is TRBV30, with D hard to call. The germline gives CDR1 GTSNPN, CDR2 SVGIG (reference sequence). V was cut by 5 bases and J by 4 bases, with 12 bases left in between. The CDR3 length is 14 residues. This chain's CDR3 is CAWALLPGANVLTF. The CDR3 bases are TGTGCCTGGGCCCTTCTGCCCGGGGCCAACGTCCTGACTTTC.

CDR3 nucleotides: TGTGCCACCAGCAGCGGGGGGAGGAAATACAATGAGCAGTTCTTC. Its protein is CATSSGGRKYNEQFF. The J gene is TRBJ2-1, the V gene TRBV15; 7 bases align to TRBD2. Germline trimming cut 3 bases from V and 4 bases from J; bases unmatched to any gene: 6. This CDR3 is built from 15 residues. Germline-derived CDR1 and CDR2 are LNHNV and YYDKDF (reference sequence).

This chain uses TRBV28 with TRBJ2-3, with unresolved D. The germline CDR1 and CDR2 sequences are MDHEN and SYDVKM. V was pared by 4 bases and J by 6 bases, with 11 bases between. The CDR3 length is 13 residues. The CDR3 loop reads CASSSQSWDTQYF. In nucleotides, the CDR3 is TGTGCCAGCAGTTCCCAATCTTGGGATACGCAGTATTTT.

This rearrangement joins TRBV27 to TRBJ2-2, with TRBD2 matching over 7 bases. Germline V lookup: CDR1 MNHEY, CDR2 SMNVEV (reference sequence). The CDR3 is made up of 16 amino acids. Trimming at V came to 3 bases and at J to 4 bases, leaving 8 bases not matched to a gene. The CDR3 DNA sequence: TGTGCCAGCAGTTTTCTGGCGGGAGCTGTCACCGGGGAGCTGTTTTTT. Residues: CASSFLAGAVTGELFF.

The CDR3 here is CASSLERGYSGNTIYF. The CDR3 coding sequence is TGTGCCAGCAGCTTGGAGCGCGGCTACTCTGGAAACACCATATATTTT. This chain links TRBV5-8 with TRBJ1-3, with unresolved D. Germline loops: CDR1 SGHTS, CDR2 YDEGEE. With 0 bases removed from V and 0 bases from J, the gap between germline ends came to 10 bases. This CDR3 has 16 residues.

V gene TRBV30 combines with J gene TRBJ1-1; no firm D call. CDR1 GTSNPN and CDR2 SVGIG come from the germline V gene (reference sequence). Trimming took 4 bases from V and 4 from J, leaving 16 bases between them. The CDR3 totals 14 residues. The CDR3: CAWTNRDPSTEAFF. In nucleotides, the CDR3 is TGTGCCTGGACAAACCGGGATCCTTCCACTGAAGCTTTCTTT.

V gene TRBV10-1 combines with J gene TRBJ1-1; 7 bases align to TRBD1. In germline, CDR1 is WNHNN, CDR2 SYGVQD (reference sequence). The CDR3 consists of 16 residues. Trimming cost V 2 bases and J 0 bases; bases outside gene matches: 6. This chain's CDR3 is CASSEALDRMNTEAFF. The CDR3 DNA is TGCGCCAGCAGTGAGGCGCTGGACAGGATGAACACTGAAGCTTTCTTT.

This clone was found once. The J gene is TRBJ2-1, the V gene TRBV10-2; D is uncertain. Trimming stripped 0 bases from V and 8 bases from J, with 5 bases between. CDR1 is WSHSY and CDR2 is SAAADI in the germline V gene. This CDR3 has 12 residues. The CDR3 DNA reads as TGCGCCAGCAGTGAGTCGTACTATGAGCAGTTCTTC. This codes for CASSESYYEQFF.

CDR3 residues: CASSEFQGFASPLHF. CDR3 bases: TGCGCCAGCAGTGAGTTCCAGGGATTCGCCTCACCCCTCCACTTT. The chain couples TRBV10-1 to TRBJ1-6; tentative D call: TRBD1 (5 bases). The V gene's germline CDR1 is WNHNN and CDR2 SYGVQD (reference sequence). Trimming pared 1 base from V and 10 bases from J, leaving 14 bases between. The CDR3 covers 15 residues.

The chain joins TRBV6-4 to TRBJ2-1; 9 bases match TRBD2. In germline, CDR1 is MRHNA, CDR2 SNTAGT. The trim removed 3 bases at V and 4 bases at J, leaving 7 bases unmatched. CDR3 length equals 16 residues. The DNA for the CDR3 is TGTGCCAGCAGTGAATGGGCGGGAGGGGAATACAATGAGCAGTTCTTC. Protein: CASSEWAGGEYNEQFF.

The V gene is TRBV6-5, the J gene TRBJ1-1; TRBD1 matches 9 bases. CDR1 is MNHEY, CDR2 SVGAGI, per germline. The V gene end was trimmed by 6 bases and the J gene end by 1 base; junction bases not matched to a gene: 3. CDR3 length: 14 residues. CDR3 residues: CASRLGQGNTEAFF. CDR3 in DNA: TGTGCCAGCAGACTGGGACAGGGGAACACTGAAGCTTTCTTT.

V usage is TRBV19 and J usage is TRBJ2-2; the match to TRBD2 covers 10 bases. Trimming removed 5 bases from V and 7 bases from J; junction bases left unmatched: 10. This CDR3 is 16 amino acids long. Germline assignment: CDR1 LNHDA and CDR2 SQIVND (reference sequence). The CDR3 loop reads CASSSVRVAGGGELFF. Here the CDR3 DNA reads TGTGCCAGTAGTTCGGTTCGTGTAGCGGGAGGCGGGGAGCTGTTTTTT.